A single sample is the source of the 3 T cell receptor beta chains below, sequenced in a study of cytomegalovirus exposure and HLA in healthy donors. Amplification used 60 Vbeta primers and 13 Jbeta primers. The assay was immunoSEQ multiplex PCR, and TCRdb's table has in-frame clones only and misses some. The table has 190,000 or so clones, about 81% seen once. The source material was PBMCs. The receptors come from a woman aged 45 to 65 in good health and CMV-seropositive.

This clone showed up just once. V gene TRBV5-6 combines with J gene TRBJ2-7, with D uncertain. V shed 1 base and J shed 2 bases, with 4 bases lying between them. The CDR3 is 12 residues long. Germline V gives CDR1 SGHDT, CDR2 YYEEEE. The DNA for the CDR3 is TGTGCCAGCAGCTTGTCTGCCTACGAGCAGTACTTC. Protein sequence: CASSLSAYEQYF.

The J gene is TRBJ2-3, the V gene TRBV5-6; 12 bases are a match to TRBD2. CDR1 SGHDT and CDR2 YYEEEE come from the germline V gene. CDR3 length: 16 residues. Losses at the gene ends were 2 bases for V and 6 bases for J; bases not matched to a gene: 7. The CDR3 sequence is CASSLPLAGGLDTQYF. The CDR3 coding sequence is TGTGCCAGCAGCTTACCCCTAGCGGGGGGGCTGGATACGCAGTATTTT.

This chain connects TRBV28 to TRBJ2-3; 9 positions match TRBD2. Trimming removed 5 bases from V and 1 base from J; junction bases left unmatched: 4. CDR1 is MDHEN and CDR2 is SYDVKM in the germline V gene. The CDR3 sequence is 15 residues long. The CDR3 is CASSGSGSRTDTQYF. The CDR3, as DNA: TGTGCCAGCAGTGGTAGCGGGAGTCGCACAGATACGCAGTATTTT.